This TCR beta chain was found in a study of blood T cell repertoires in COVID-19. This CDR3 comprises 13 residues. Trimming cost V 3 bases and J 3 bases; bases outside gene matches: 2. Authors' analysis steps: Estimation of nucleated cell counts was performed using reference gene primer amplification. Data came from immunoSEQ multiplex PCR; TCRdb stores just in-frame clones and leaves some out. Clonal size and the V and J genes are those of that table, whereas D and trimming came from the DNA. The repertoire consists of fewer than 250,000 clones, with roughly 91% occurring once and the leading ten covering roughly 4.7%.

This rearrangement joins TRBV12-3 or TRBV12-4 to TRBJ2-7, with TRBD1 matching over 7 bases. The specimen was peripheral blood. The clonotype comes from a human donor in a cohort sampled during active COVID-19. DNA of the CDR3: TGTGCCAGCAGTTTTGGGACAGACTACGAGCAGTACTTC. It is translated as CASSFGTDYEQYF.